The 27 T cell receptor beta chains below were found in one sample sequenced in a study of cytomegalovirus exposure and HLA in healthy donors (dated by TCRdb to the late 2010s). Library generation was performed with the immunoSEQ multiplex PCR assay. The multiplex PCR relied on a mix of 60 forward primers for TCR Vbeta segments and 13 reverse primers for TCR Jbeta segments. What TCRdb holds here is the immuneACCESS table cut down to in-frame rearrangements. Part of the clones is not present; checked against another copy, under half of the missing clones reflect an unresolved V gene, and the others are unexplained. The sample table records some 130,000 clones; roughly four fifths of these occur just once. In total, the top ten clones hold about 10% of the sample. The sample was PBMCs. The receptors come from a male donor in good health and CMV-seropositive.

Here the CDR3 reads CASSQHLPGTGSYNEQFF. CDR3 nucleotides: TGTGCCAGCAGCCAACATCTCCCCGGGACAGGGTCCTACAATGAGCAGTTCTTC. The V call is TRBV7-2, the J call TRBJ2-1; 9 bases are shared with TRBD1. CDR1 and CDR2 from the germline V gene are SGHTA and FQGNSA. This CDR3 spans 18 amino acids. V lost 5 bases and J lost 1; bases outside the gene matches: 12.

The J gene is TRBJ2-1, the V gene TRBV15, with 7 bases identical to TRBD2. With 1 base clipped from V and 8 bases from J, the junction kept 8 bases outside the gene matches. Germline CDR1 is LNHNV and CDR2 is YYDKDF (reference sequence). This CDR3 spans 15 amino acids. For the CDR3, the DNA is TGTGCCACCAGCAGAGCCACGGGAGGTGTCGATGAGCAGTTCTTC. Residues: CATSRATGGVDEQFF.

The chain joins TRBV15 to TRBJ1-2; D not certain. CDR1 is LNHNV, CDR2 YYDKDF, per germline (reference sequence). This CDR3 is 12 amino acids long. V lost 3 bases to trimming and J lost 4 bases, with 6 bases between them. CDR3 DNA sequence: TGTGCCACCAGCAGCACGGGCTATGGCTACACCTTC. Residues: CATSSTGYGYTF.

The V and J genes are TRBV6-6 and TRBJ1-1; 7 bases match TRBD1. Germline V gene lookup returns CDR1 MNHNY and CDR2 SVGAGI (reference sequence). The V gene end was trimmed by 7 bases and the J gene end by 4 bases; junction bases not matched to a gene: 9. The CDR3 totals 14 residues. The CDR3 DNA sequence: TGTGCCAGCACCCGAGCAGGGGGAGGCACTGAAGCTTTCTTT. Translated, it gives CASTRAGGGTEAFF.

This chain connects TRBV10-3 to TRBJ2-3, with D perhaps matching TRBD2 (6 bases). Trimming shortened V by 0 bases and J by 2 bases, and 9 bases separated the two germline ends. Germline assignment: CDR1 ENHRY and CDR2 SYGVKD. The CDR3 contains 15 residues. CDR3 loop: CAISESGGTTDTQYF. Written as DNA, the CDR3 is TGTGCCATCAGTGAGTCCGGGGGAACCACAGATACGCAGTATTTT.

The genes are TRBV6-5 and TRBJ2-1; a possible D gene is TRBD2 (6 bases). Trimming stripped 7 bases from V and 9 bases from J, with 22 bases between. The germline CDR1 and CDR2 sequences are MNHEY and SVGAGI. This CDR3 comprises 15 residues. In DNA form, the CDR3 reads TGTGCCAGCACTATGGGGGGACGATCTGGGGGTGAGCAGTTCTTC. Its protein is CASTMGGRSGGEQFF.

The rearrangement links TRBV11-2 to TRBJ2-2; 10 bases line up with TRBD2. The germline gives CDR1 SGHAT, CDR2 FQNNGV. V dropped 6 bases and J dropped 1; count of bases not matched to a gene: 5. The CDR3 is 16 amino acids. The DNA of the CDR3 is TGTGCCAGCAGATTTGGACTAGCGGAGAACACCGGGGAGCTGTTTTTT. This translates into CASRFGLAENTGELFF.

This clone was detected only once. This rearrangement joins TRBV19 to TRBJ2-1; the D gene is possibly TRBD1 (6 bases). Germline CDR1 reads LNHDA; CDR2 reads SQIVND (reference sequence). The CDR3 totals 14 residues. V gave up 7 bases and J gave up 2 bases, with 12 bases separating them. The CDR3 nucleotides read TGTGCCAGTAACCAGGGGTCCCCCTACAATGAGCAGTTCTTC. This codes for CASNQGSPYNEQFF. The full variable domain, with the rest looked up from reference TRBV19 and TRBJ2-1, is DGGITQSPKYLFRKEGQNVTLSCEQNLNHDAMYWYRQDPGQGLRLIYYSQIVNDFQKGDIAEGYSVSREKKESFPLTVTSAQKNPTAFYLCASNQGSPYNEQFFGPGTRLTVL.

This rearrangement joins TRBV10-3 to TRBJ1-1, with 8 bases aligning to TRBD1. V lost 2 bases to trimming and J lost 4 bases; unmatched junction nucleotides: 12. The germline CDR1 and CDR2 sequences are ENHRY and SYGVKD. This CDR3 spans 17 amino acids. The CDR3 reads CAISEARTGRRGTEAFF. DNA for the CDR3: TGTGCCATCAGTGAGGCGCGGACAGGGAGACGTGGCACTGAAGCTTTCTTT.

This chain joins TRBV9 and TRBJ1-1, with unresolved D. V lost 4 bases and J 1 base, leaving 11 bases between the germline ends. The germline gives CDR1 SGDLS, CDR2 YYNGEE. The CDR3 spans 14 residues. For the CDR3, the DNA is TGTGCCAGCAGCTATGGACTGAAGAACACTGAAGCTTTCTTT. Its protein is CASSYGLKNTEAFF.

In the case of this clone: Relative to the germline gene, one junction end is altered; a read error may explain this. This chain uses TRBV10-1 with TRBJ2-4, with 9 bases matching TRBD2. CDR3 size: 16 residues. Germline V gene sequence: CDR1 WNHNN, CDR2 SYGVQD (reference sequence). CDR3 sequence reads: CASSPRTGLAKNSQYF. The CDR3 bases are TGCGCCAGCAGTCCACGGACGGGACTAGCCAAAAACAGTCAGTACTTC.

The CDR3 DNA sequence: TGCGCCAGCAGCTTGGGCTCAGGGGGCACAGATACGCAGTATTTT. This codes for CASSLGSGGTDTQYF. The rearrangement joins TRBV5-1 to TRBJ2-3; weak D call: TRBD1 (6 bases). The CDR3 covers 15 residues. V lost 0 bases to trimming and J lost 1 base, with 9 bases between them. CDR1 is SGHRS, CDR2 YFSETQ, per germline.

The chain recombines TRBV6-1 with TRBJ1-4; D remains unclear. The germline CDR1 and CDR2 sequences are MNHNS and SASEGT. Trimming took 3 bases from V and 12 from J, leaving 20 bases between them. The CDR3 has 15 amino acids. The CDR3: CASSEHPGASDELFF. CDR3 DNA sequence: TGTGCCAGCAGTGAGCACCCGGGAGCAAGTGATGAACTGTTTTTT.

The chain recombines TRBV28 with TRBJ1-2, with 7 nucleotides matching TRBD1. The ends lost 1 base at V and 0 bases at J; junction bases unmatched: 5. The V gene's germline CDR1 is MDHEN and CDR2 SYDVKM. The CDR3 is 16 amino acids. CDR3 region: CASSLLGQTTNYGYTF. The CDR3 nucleotides are TGTGCCAGCAGTTTATTGGGACAGACGACTAACTATGGCTACACCTTC.

This rearrangement joins TRBV7-2 to TRBJ2-1, with 8 bases matching TRBD2. The CDR3 is made up of 15 amino acids. Germline CDR1 reads SGHTA; CDR2 reads FQGNSA. Trimming cost V 1 base and J 9 bases; bases outside gene matches: 8. CDR3: CASSLGSGSIGEQFF. DNA of the CDR3: TGTGCCAGCAGCTTAGGGAGCGGGAGTATAGGTGAGCAGTTCTTC.

V is TRBV23-1 and J is TRBJ2-5; 7 bases are shared with TRBD2. The better agreement between TRBJ2-7 and the DNA end casts doubt on the J call. TRBV23-1 is an ORF for which the function is uncertain. CDR3 size: 14 residues. Here the CDR3 DNA reads TGCGCCAGCAGCGGCGGGGGAGGGTCCTACGAGCAGTACTTC. Residues: CASSGGGGSYEQYF.

V usage is TRBV19 and J usage is TRBJ1-4; 7 bases are shared with TRBD1. Trimming cost V 4 bases and J 8 bases; bases outside gene matches: 4. The germline V gene has CDR1 LNHDA and CDR2 SQIVND (reference sequence). The CDR3 consists of 13 residues. The CDR3 region has the DNA TGTGCCAGTAGTACCGCACAGGGGGAAAAACTGTTTTTT. Translation: CASSTAQGEKLFF.

The chain has TRBV19 and TRBJ2-3; 8 bases match TRBD2. Unmatched junction bases numbered 4, after V lost 5 bases and J lost 0 bases. Germline V gene sequence: CDR1 LNHDA, CDR2 SQIVND (reference sequence). CDR3 length: 15 residues. The CDR3 sequence is CASSPGGPSTDTQYF. CDR3 nucleotides: TGTGCCAGTAGTCCGGGAGGGCCGAGCACAGATACGCAGTATTTT.

J is TRBJ1-2 and V is TRBV28; TRBD1 matches at 7 bases. This CDR3 has 15 residues. V lost 1 base to trimming and J lost 3 bases; unmatched junction nucleotides: 5. Germline-derived CDR1 and CDR2 are MDHEN and SYDVKM. The CDR3, as DNA: TGTGCCAGCAGTTTATCAGGGGGGTCGCACTATGGCTACACCTTC. This translates into CASSLSGGSHYGYTF.

CDR3 region: CACREEETQYF. The CDR3 nucleotides are TGCGCCTGTCGGGAGGAAGAGACCCAGTACTTC. This rearrangement joins TRBV5-1 to TRBJ2-5; 7 nucleotides agree with TRBD2. After removal of 10 bases from V and 3 bases from J, the junction contained 3 bases not matched to a gene. Germline V gene lookup returns CDR1 SGHRS and CDR2 YFSETQ. The CDR3 has 11 residues.

V gene TRBV5-6 combines with J gene TRBJ2-2; D remains ambiguous. CDR1 and CDR2 from the germline V gene are SGHDT and YYEEEE. Trimming pared 4 bases from V and 3 bases from J, leaving 7 bases between. The CDR3 is 13 amino acids. The CDR3 nucleotides are TGTGCCAGCAGCCTTGGGCACACCGGGGAGCTGTTTTTT. Its translation: CASSLGHTGELFF.

The chain combines TRBV5-4 with TRBJ2-2; 8 nucleotides align to TRBD2. V shed 0 bases and J 7 bases; nucleotides not matched to a gene: 5. The CDR3 has 15 amino acids. CDR1 is SGHNT, CDR2 YYREEE, per germline (reference sequence). CDR3 DNA sequence: TGTGCCAGCAGCTTGGAAAGCGGGAGAATCGGGGAGCTGTTTTTT. Translating it yields CASSLESGRIGELFF.

The V gene is TRBV19, the J gene TRBJ1-5; weak D call: TRBD1 (5 bases). Deletions cut 0 bases from V and 4 bases from J, with 10 bases between. The CDR3 has 15 amino acids. The germline gives CDR1 LNHDA, CDR2 SQIVND (reference sequence). CDR3 DNA sequence: TGTGCCAGTAGTATAGATAGCAGGGCAAATCAGCCCCAGCATTTT. It yields the protein CASSIDSRANQPQHF. The variable domain in full, completed from reference TRBV19 and TRBJ1-5, reads DGGITQSPKYLFRKEGQNVTLSCEQNLNHDAMYWYRQDPGQGLRLIYYSQIVNDFQKGDIAEGYSVSREKKESFPLTVTSAQKNPTAFYLCASSIDSRANQPQHFGDGTRLSIL.

The rearrangement joins TRBV19 to TRBJ1-5, with 9 bases fitting TRBD1. V shed 4 bases, J shed 5 bases, and the junction held 9 bases outside the gene matches. Germline V gives CDR1 LNHDA, CDR2 SQIVND (reference sequence). The CDR3 length is 16 residues. DNA of the CDR3: TGTGCCAGTAGTACCTTCGGGACAGGGAACCATCAGCCCCAGCATTTT. This codes for CASSTFGTGNHQPQHF. Full variable domain (outside the CDR3, taken from reference TRBV19 and TRBJ1-5): DGGITQSPKYLFRKEGQNVTLSCEQNLNHDAMYWYRQDPGQGLRLIYYSQIVNDFQKGDIAEGYSVSREKKESFPLTVTSAQKNPTAFYLCASSTFGTGNHQPQHFGDGTRLSIL.

The V call is TRBV28, the J call TRBJ2-7; TRBD1 agrees at 10 bases. Germline assignment: CDR1 MDHEN and CDR2 SYDVKM. The junction had 7 bases not matched to a gene; V was cut back by 2 bases and J by 9 bases. This CDR3 has 14 amino acids. The CDR3 DNA follows: TGTGCCAGCAGTTTACCGGGACAGGGGTTGTTGCAGTACTTC. Translated, it gives CASSLPGQGLLQYF.

The chain combines TRBV4-2 with TRBJ2-2; 11 nucleotides match TRBD2. Germline V lookup: CDR1 LGHNA, CDR2 YNFKEQ. CDR3 length equals 17 residues. The V gene end was trimmed by 0 bases and the J gene end by 5 bases; junction bases not matched to a gene: 5. CDR3 amino acids: CASSQDLAGGPTGELFF. DNA for the CDR3: TGTGCCAGCAGCCAAGATTTAGCGGGAGGGCCGACCGGGGAGCTGTTTTTT.

V gene TRBV6-5 combines with J gene TRBJ2-1; the match to TRBD2 covers 8 bases. There are 15 residues in the CDR3. The germline V gene has CDR1 MNHEY and CDR2 SVGAGI. V gave up 7 bases and J gave up 7 bases; unmatched junction bases: 12. CDR3 protein: CASTPPGLGVNEQFF. The CDR3 DNA reads as TGTGCCAGCACTCCCCCGGGACTAGGGGTTAATGAGCAGTTCTTC.